Following are 18 T cell receptor beta chains from one sample sequenced in a study of blood T cell repertoires in COVID-19. The assay was immunoSEQ multiplex PCR, and TCRdb's table has in-frame clones only and misses some. The sample includes approximately 260,000 clones, roughly 81% of them seen just once. The sample was PBMCs or T cells enriched from blood (not recorded which). These receptors all come from a woman in her fifties or sixties who had been exposed to COVID-19.

This clone came up once. The chain carries TRBV7-2 and TRBJ2-7; 7 bases line up with TRBD2. There are 16 residues in the CDR3. Germline V gives CDR1 SGHTA, CDR2 FQGNSA. The trim removed 4 bases at V and 4 bases at J, leaving 13 bases unmatched. Here the CDR3 reads CASSSLWVAGPYEQYF. The DNA of the CDR3 is TGTGCCAGCAGCTCTCTTTGGGTAGCGGGTCCTTACGAGCAGTACTTC.

This clone was recorded once. This rearrangement joins TRBV5-5 to TRBJ2-3; TRBD2 aligns across 10 bases. This CDR3 has 16 residues. From germline, CDR1 is SGHKS and CDR2 YYEKEE (reference sequence). V shed 3 bases, J shed 4 bases, and the junction held 8 bases outside the gene matches. The CDR3 here is CASSSWPSGGSDTQYF. The CDR3 DNA reads as TGTGCCAGCAGCTCGTGGCCTAGCGGGGGCTCAGATACGCAGTATTTT.

V gene TRBV27 combines with J gene TRBJ2-7; TRBD2 matches 7 bases. Germline CDR1 MNHEY, CDR2 SMNVEV (reference sequence). This CDR3 has 15 amino acids. V lost 2 bases and J lost 7; bases outside the gene matches: 11. The CDR3: CASSLQGLESKEQYF. As DNA, the CDR3 is TGTGCCAGCAGTTTACAAGGACTAGAGAGCAAGGAGCAGTACTTC.

V usage is TRBV27 and J usage is TRBJ1-4; weak D call: TRBD1 (5 bases). Trimming took off 6 bases at V and 2 bases at J, with 7 bases between the two ends. The CDR3 covers 13 residues. CDR1 is MNHEY, CDR2 SMNVEV, per germline (reference sequence). As DNA, the CDR3 is TGTGCCAGCAGGGGGGGGACTAATGAAAAACTGTTTTTT. Protein: CASRGGTNEKLFF.

This clone showed up just once. This rearrangement joins TRBV13 to TRBJ2-7; 13 bases map to TRBD2. V lost 3 bases and J lost 2; bases outside the gene matches: 1. Germline assignment: CDR1 PRHDT and CDR2 FYEKMQ (reference sequence). The CDR3 consists of 15 residues. CDR3 protein: CASSLGTSGAYEQYF. The DNA of the CDR3 is TGTGCCAGCAGCTTGGGGACTAGCGGGGCCTACGAGCAGTACTTC.

The rearrangement uses TRBV19 and TRBJ2-4, with 12 bases that match TRBD1. This CDR3 has 14 amino acids. Germline CDR1 and CDR2: LNHDA and SQIVND (reference sequence). The trim removed 5 bases at V and 14 bases at J, leaving 10 bases unmatched. CDR3 protein: CASSPGEGTGGKYF. CDR3 bases: TGTGCCAGTAGTCCAGGGGAAGGGACAGGGGGCAAGTACTTC. Looking up the rest from reference TRBV19 and TRBJ2-4 gives the full variable domain: DGGITQSPKYLFRKEGQNVTLSCEQNLNHDAMYWYRQDPGQGLRLIYYSQIVNDFQKGDIAEGYSVSREKKESFPLTVTSAQKNPTAFYLCASSPGEGTGGKYFGAGTRLSVL.

CDR3 coding DNA: TGCAGTGCCGGTCCGATCTCCAGGGGCACCTTC. Translated: CSAGPISRGTF. The chain has TRBV20-1 and TRBJ1-2, with D perhaps matching TRBD1 (6 bases). The CDR3 length is 11 residues. Per germline, CDR1 DFQATT and CDR2 SNEGSKA (reference sequence). The V end was cut by 6 bases, the J end by 13 bases, with 18 bases between.

This rearrangement joins TRBV20-1 to TRBJ2-7; D gene ambiguous. Deletions cut 7 bases from V and 5 bases from J, with 12 bases between. This CDR3 has 11 residues. Looked up from germline, CDR1 is DFQATT and CDR2 is SNEGSKA (reference sequence). CDR3 protein: CSVRTIHEQYF. The CDR3 DNA is TGCAGTGTCAGAACGATCCACGAGCAGTACTTC.

This clone was observed a single time. The V and J genes are TRBV4-1 and TRBJ2-7; 8 bases align to TRBD1. The CDR3 runs to 15 residues. J lost 4 bases, V lost 4 bases, and 9 bases had no gene match. Germline V gene data show CDR1 as MGHRA and CDR2 as YSYEKL. CDR3 amino acids: CASSLNRGKTYEQYF. The CDR3 region has the DNA TGCGCCAGCAGCCTTAACAGGGGGAAAACTTACGAGCAGTACTTC.

V and J are TRBV7-3 and TRBJ2-1; D is uncertain. Germline assignment: CDR1 SGHTA and CDR2 FQGTGA. The CDR3 totals 12 residues. V lost 4 bases and J 6 bases, leaving 7 bases between the germline ends. CDR3 coding DNA: TGTGCCAGCAGCTCCAATTTCAATGAGCAGTTCTTC. Its protein product is CASSSNFNEQFF.

The V call is TRBV9, the J call TRBJ2-3, with 9 bases that match TRBD2. Germline V gene data show CDR1 as SGDLS and CDR2 as YYNGEE. The CDR3 spans 16 residues. V gave up 2 bases and J gave up 1 base; unmatched junction bases: 5. The CDR3 loop reads CASSVSGGLRTDTQYF. The CDR3 bases are TGTGCCAGCAGCGTCAGCGGGGGGCTTCGCACAGATACGCAGTATTTT.

This clone appeared a single time. The V call is TRBV15, the J call TRBJ1-5; D might be TRBD1 (6 bases). The CDR3 is made up of 15 amino acids. The V end lost 2 bases, the J end lost 1 base, and 9 bases lay between the germline ends. Germline loops: CDR1 LNHNV, CDR2 YYDKDF (reference sequence). The DNA for the CDR3 is TGTGCCACCAGCAGACACAGGGACAGCAATCAGCCCCAGCATTTT. Its protein is CATSRHRDSNQPQHF.

The chain has TRBV5-1 and TRBJ2-2; a possible D gene is TRBD2 (6 bases). The length of the CDR3 is 16 residues. Germline V lookup: CDR1 SGHRS, CDR2 YFSETQ. The ends were cut back, 4 bases at V and 2 bases at J, with 15 bases in the middle. The CDR3 DNA follows: TGCGCCAGCAGCCCGGCGGGCGGGATTAACACCGGGGAGCTGTTTTTT. Protein sequence: CASSPAGGINTGELFF.

This chain joins TRBV6-1 and TRBJ1-2; D unresolved. Germline V gives CDR1 MNHNS, CDR2 SASEGT. V lost 2 bases to trimming and J lost 5 bases, with 6 bases between them. The CDR3 loop spans 12 amino acids. The CDR3 bases are TGTGCCAGCAGTGAACGAGATTATGGCTACACCTTC. This sequence encodes CASSERDYGYTF.

In its sample, this clone was seen a few times. The J gene is TRBJ2-7, the V gene TRBV7-9; 9 bases map to TRBD1. The CDR3 loop spans 16 amino acids. The germline V gene has CDR1 SEHNR and CDR2 FQNEAQ (reference sequence). The V and J ends lost 4 bases and 5 bases, in that order; junction bases with no gene match: 12. CDR3 nucleotide sequence: TGTGCCAGCAGCTCTCAAGGGACAGGGTTTTTGGACGAGCAGTACTTC. This encodes CASSSQGTGFLDEQYF.

The chain is built from TRBV15 and TRBJ2-5; TRBD1 might be the D (6 bases). This CDR3 has 13 residues. CDR1 is LNHNV and CDR2 is YYDKDF in the germline V gene (reference sequence). The V end lost 0 bases, the J end lost 5 bases, and 7 bases lay between the germline ends. DNA for the CDR3: TGTGCCACCAGCAGAGATCAGGGGGAGACCCAGTACTTC. It translates to CATSRDQGETQYF.

The chain recombines TRBV19 with TRBJ2-1; tentatively, D is TRBD2 (6 bases). CDR1 and CDR2 (germline): LNHDA, SQIVND (reference sequence). V was trimmed by 7 bases and J by 3 bases, leaving 16 bases between them. The CDR3 is 15 amino acids. The CDR3 spells CASNPGTPVYNEQFF. Here the CDR3 DNA reads TGTGCCAGTAACCCCGGGACTCCCGTCTACAATGAGCAGTTCTTC.

The gene calls are TRBV9 and TRBJ2-5, with TRBD2 matching 10 bases. The CDR3 length is 16 residues. V lost 0 bases and J lost 2; bases outside the gene matches: 4. The germline V gene encodes CDR1 SGDLS and CDR2 YYNGEE. CDR3 DNA: TGTGCCAGCAGCGTAGTCCCAGCGGGGGGGCAAGAGACCCAGTACTTC. This gives the protein CASSVVPAGGQETQYF.